Listed here are 7 T cell receptor beta chains from one sample, sequenced in a study of CD8 T cells in ankylosing spondylitis (dated by TCRdb to about 2017). The library was made by 5' RACE. The sequencer listed for this sample is Illumina HiSeq 2500. TCRdb applied fastp at Q25 and MiXCR to the public reads, then kept only in-frame beta chains. A single entry per CDR3 protein holds the most common genes and DNA from its merged rows. The sample table holds roughly 91,000 distinct CDR3 sequences, of which about 8.3% were seen once. Together, the top ten hold 8.5% to 10% of the sample. Source material: blood, either unsorted or a sorted T cell fraction (not recorded which). The receptors come from a male donor with ankylosing spondylitis or in good health (not recorded which).

This clonotype was recorded many times. The rearrangement uses TRBV18 and TRBJ1-5; D unresolved. This CDR3 contains 13 residues. With 3 bases removed from V and 6 bases from J, the gap between germline ends came to 9 bases. Germline V gene sequence: CDR1 KGHSH, CDR2 LQKENI. This CDR3 reads CASSPGRPQPQHF. In nucleotides, the CDR3 is TGTGCCAGCTCACCGGGTCGACCTCAGCCCCAGCATTTT.

This clonotype has ten or more counts. The chain recombines TRBV4-3 with TRBJ2-2, with 8 nucleotides matching TRBD1. Germline CDR1 and CDR2: LGHNA and YSLEER. The CDR3 totals 15 residues. V lost 4 bases, J lost 5 bases, and 6 bases stayed unmatched. Here the CDR3 reads CASSLWTGRTGELFF. CDR3 coding DNA: TGCGCCAGCAGCCTTTGGACAGGGAGGACCGGGGAGCTGTTTTTT.

V usage is TRBV4-2 and J usage is TRBJ1-5; D unclear. This CDR3 has 15 amino acids. Per germline, CDR1 LGHNA and CDR2 YNFKEQ. V was pared by 0 bases and J by 6 bases, with 12 bases between. CDR3 protein: CASSQEGSVAQPQHF. CDR3 sequence (DNA): TGTGCCAGCAGCCAAGAGGGATCGGTCGCTCAGCCCCAGCATTTT.

This clonotype was detected many times. This chain connects TRBV4-1 to TRBJ1-5; D perhaps matches TRBD1 (5 bases). Trimming shortened V by 3 bases and J by 6 bases, and 12 bases separated the two germline ends. Looked up from germline, CDR1 is MGHRA and CDR2 is YSYEKL. The length of the CDR3 is 14 residues. CDR3 protein: CASSQAQGIQPQHF. Written as DNA, the CDR3 is TGCGCCAGCAGCCAGGCCCAGGGAATTCAGCCCCAGCATTTT.

This clonotype was recorded at least ten times. The chain combines TRBV20-1 with TRBJ2-3; D is undetermined. CDR1 is DFQATT, CDR2 SNEGSKA, per germline (reference sequence). This CDR3 has 14 amino acids. V shed 2 bases and J shed 2 bases, with 11 bases lying between them. CDR3 amino acids: CSARRTVSTDTQYF. The CDR3 DNA is TGCAGTGCTAGAAGAACGGTTTCCACAGATACGCAGTATTTT.

This clonotype appeared many times. The CDR3: CASSPPGLSTDTQYF. The CDR3 DNA is TGTGCCAGCTCACCACCGGGACTGAGCACAGATACGCAGTATTTT. This chain connects TRBV18 to TRBJ2-3, with D perhaps TRBD2 (6 bases). The CDR3 loop spans 15 amino acids. Germline CDR1 is KGHSH and CDR2 is LQKENI. V was trimmed by 0 bases and J by 0 bases, leaving 7 bases between them.

In this sample, this clonotype turned up many times. The rearrangement links TRBV20-1 to TRBJ1-1, with unresolved D. The ends were cut back, 3 bases at V and 4 bases at J, with 9 bases in the middle. Germline-derived CDR1 and CDR2 are DFQATT and SNEGSKA (reference sequence). The CDR3 spans 12 residues. CDR3: CSASQPTTEAFF. The CDR3 nucleotides are TGCAGTGCTAGTCAACCGACCACTGAAGCTTTCTTT.